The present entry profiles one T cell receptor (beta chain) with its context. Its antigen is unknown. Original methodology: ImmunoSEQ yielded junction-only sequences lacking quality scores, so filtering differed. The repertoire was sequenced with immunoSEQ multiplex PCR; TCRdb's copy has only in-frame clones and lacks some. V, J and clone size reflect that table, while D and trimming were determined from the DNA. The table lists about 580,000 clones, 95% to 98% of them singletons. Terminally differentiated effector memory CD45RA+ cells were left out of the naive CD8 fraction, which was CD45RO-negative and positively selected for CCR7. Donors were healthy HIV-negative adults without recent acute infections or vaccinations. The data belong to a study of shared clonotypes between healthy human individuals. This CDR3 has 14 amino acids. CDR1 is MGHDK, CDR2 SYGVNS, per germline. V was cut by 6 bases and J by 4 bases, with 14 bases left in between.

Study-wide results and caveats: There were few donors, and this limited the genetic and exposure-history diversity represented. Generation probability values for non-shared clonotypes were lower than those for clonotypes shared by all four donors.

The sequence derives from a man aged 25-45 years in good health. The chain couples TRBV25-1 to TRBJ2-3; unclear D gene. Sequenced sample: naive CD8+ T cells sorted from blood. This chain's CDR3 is CASSNYTPADTQYF. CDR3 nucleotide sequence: TGTGCCAGCAGCAACTATACACCCGCAGATACGCAGTATTTT. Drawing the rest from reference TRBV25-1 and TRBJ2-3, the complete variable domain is EADIYQTPRYLVIGTGKKITLECSQTMGHDKMYWYQQDPGMELHLIHYSYGVNSTEKGDLSSESTVSRIRTEHFPLTLESARPSHTSQYLCASSNYTPADTQYFGPGTRLTVL.